The T cell receptor (beta chain) described here comes from a study of early T cells in non-severe SARS-CoV-2 infection. TCRdb independently ran MiXCR on the 5' RACE reads; one entry per CDR3 protein. The sample gives roughly 100,000 distinct CDR3 sequences, around 13% of which show up once; 6.2% is in the top ten. The V end was cut by 0 bases, the J end by 7 bases, with 13 bases between. The CDR3 loop spans 15 amino acids. CDR1 SGHVS and CDR2 FQNEAQ come from the germline V gene. This clonotype was detected a few times. The sample was whole blood. The V call is TRBV7-8, the J call TRBJ1-5; D not certain. The TCR sequence derives from an adult who was a healthcare worker with PCR-confirmed SARS-CoV-2 infection or an uninfected control (not recorded which). The CDR3 DNA reads TGTGCCAGCAGCTTAGCGCGGGCAGTAAGCCAGCCCCAGCATTTT. It translates to CASSLARAVSQPQHF.